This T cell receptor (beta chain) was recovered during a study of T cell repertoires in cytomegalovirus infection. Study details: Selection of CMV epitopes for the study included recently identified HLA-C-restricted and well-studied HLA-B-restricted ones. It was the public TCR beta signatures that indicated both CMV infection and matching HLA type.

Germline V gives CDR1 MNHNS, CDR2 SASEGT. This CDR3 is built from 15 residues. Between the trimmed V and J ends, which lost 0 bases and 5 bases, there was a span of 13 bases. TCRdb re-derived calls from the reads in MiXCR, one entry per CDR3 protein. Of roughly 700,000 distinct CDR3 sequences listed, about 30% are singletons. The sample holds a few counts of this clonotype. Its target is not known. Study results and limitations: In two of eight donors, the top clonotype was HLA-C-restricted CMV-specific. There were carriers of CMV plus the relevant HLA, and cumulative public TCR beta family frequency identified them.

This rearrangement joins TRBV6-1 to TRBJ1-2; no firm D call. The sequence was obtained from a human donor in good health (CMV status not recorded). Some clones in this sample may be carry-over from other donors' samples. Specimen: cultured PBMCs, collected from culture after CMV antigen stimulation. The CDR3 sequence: CASSEARLALYGYTF. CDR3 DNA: TGTGCCAGCAGTGAAGCGCGGCTCGCTCTTTATGGCTACACCTTC.